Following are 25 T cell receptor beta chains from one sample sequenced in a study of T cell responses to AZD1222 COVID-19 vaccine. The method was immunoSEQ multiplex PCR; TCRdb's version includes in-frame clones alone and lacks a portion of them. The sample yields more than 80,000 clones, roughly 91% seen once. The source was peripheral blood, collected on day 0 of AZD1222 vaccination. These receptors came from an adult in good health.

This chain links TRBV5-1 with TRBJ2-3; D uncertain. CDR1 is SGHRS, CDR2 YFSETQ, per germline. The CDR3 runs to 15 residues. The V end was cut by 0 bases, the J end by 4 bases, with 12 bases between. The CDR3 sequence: CASSLEAKAADTQYF. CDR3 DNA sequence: TGCGCCAGCAGCTTGGAGGCTAAAGCCGCAGATACGCAGTATTTT. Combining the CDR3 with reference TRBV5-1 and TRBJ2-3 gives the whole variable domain KAGVTQTPRYLIKTRGQQVTLSCSPISGHRSVSWYQQTPGQGLQFLFEYFSETQRNKGNFPGRFSGRQFSNSRSEMNVSTLELGDSALYLCASSLEAKAADTQYFGPGTRLTVL.

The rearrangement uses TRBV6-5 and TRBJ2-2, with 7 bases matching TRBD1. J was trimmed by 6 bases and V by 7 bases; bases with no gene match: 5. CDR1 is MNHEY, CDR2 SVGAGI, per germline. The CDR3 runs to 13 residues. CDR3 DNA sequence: TGTGCCAGCACCGGACAGGATCCCGGGGAGCTGTTTTTT. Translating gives CASTGQDPGELFF.

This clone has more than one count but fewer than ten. CDR3 sequence: CASSFQGPYGYTF. CDR3 nucleotides: TGTGCCAGCAGTTTTCAGGGGCCTTATGGCTACACCTTC. The chain uses TRBV12-3 or TRBV12-4 and TRBJ1-2; a weak D match, TRBD1 (6 bases). V gave up 3 bases and J gave up 5 bases, with 10 bases separating them. The CDR3 is 13 amino acids.

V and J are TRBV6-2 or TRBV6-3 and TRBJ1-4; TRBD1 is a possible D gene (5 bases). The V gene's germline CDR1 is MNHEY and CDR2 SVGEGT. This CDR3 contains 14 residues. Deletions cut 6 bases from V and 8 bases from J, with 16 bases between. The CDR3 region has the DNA TGTGCCAGCAGCCGGGACCTTGGGGTCGAAAAACTGTTTTTT. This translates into CASSRDLGVEKLFF.

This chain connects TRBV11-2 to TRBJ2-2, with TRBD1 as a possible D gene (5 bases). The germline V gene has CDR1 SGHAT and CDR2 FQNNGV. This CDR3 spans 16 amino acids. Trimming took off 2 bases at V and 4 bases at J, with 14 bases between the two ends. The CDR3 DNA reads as TGTGCCAGCAGCTTAATGTTTCAGGGTGGCACCGGGGAGCTGTTTTTT. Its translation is CASSLMFQGGTGELFF.

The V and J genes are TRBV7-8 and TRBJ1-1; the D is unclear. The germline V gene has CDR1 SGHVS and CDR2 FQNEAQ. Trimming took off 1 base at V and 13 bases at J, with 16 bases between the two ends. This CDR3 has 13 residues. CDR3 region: CASSLVDTRRDFF. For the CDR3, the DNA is TGTGCCAGCAGCTTAGTGGATACGCGACGGGATTTCTTT.

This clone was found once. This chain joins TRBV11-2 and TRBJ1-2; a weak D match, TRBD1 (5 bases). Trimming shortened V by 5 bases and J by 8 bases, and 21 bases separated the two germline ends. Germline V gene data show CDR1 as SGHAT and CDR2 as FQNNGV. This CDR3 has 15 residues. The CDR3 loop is CASSQHPGGPTGYTF. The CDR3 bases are TGTGCCAGCAGCCAACACCCCGGGGGTCCGACGGGCTACACCTTC.

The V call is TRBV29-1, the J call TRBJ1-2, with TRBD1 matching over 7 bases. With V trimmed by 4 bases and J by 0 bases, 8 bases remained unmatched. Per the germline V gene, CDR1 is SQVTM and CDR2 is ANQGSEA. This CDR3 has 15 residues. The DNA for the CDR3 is TGCAGCGTTGTGCCGACAGGGCGACCTAACTATGGCTACACCTTC. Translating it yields CSVVPTGRPNYGYTF.

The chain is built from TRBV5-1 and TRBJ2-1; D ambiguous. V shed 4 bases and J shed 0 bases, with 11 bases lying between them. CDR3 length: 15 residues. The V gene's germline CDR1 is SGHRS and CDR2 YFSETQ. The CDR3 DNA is TGCGCCAGCAGCCAAGACGGAGACTCCTACAATGAGCAGTTCTTC. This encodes CASSQDGDSYNEQFF.

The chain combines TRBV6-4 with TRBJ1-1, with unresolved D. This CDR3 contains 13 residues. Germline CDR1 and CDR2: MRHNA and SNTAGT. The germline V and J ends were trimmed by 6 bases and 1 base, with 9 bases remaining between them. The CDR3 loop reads CASSSEENTEAFF. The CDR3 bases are TGTGCCAGCAGCTCCGAAGAGAACACTGAAGCTTTCTTT.

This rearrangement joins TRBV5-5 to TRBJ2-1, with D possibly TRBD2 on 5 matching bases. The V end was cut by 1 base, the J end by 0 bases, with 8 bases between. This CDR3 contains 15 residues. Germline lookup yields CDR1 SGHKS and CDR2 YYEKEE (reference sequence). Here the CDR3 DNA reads TGTGCCAGCAGCTTGACCGGGATCTCCTACAATGAGCAGTTCTTC. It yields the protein CASSLTGISYNEQFF.

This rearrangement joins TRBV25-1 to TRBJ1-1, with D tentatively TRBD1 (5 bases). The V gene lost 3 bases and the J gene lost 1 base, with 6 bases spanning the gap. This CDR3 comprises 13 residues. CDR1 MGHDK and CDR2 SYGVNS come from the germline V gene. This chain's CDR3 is CASSDTGNTEAFF. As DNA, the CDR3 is TGTGCCAGCAGTGATACAGGGAACACTGAAGCTTTCTTT.

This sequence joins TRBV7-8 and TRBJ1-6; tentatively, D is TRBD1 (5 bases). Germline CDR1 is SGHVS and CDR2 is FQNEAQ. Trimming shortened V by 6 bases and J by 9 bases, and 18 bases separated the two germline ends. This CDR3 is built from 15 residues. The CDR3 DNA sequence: TGTGCCAGCAGACGGGGCAGAGGTATTCGTTCACCCCTCCACTTT. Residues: CASRRGRGIRSPLHF.

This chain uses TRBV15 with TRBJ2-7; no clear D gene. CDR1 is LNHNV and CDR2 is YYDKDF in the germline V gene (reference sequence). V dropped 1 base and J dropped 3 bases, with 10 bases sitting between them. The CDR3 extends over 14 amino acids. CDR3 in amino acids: CATSRGVPGYEQYF. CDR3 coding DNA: TGTGCCACCAGCAGAGGAGTGCCAGGCTACGAGCAGTACTTC.

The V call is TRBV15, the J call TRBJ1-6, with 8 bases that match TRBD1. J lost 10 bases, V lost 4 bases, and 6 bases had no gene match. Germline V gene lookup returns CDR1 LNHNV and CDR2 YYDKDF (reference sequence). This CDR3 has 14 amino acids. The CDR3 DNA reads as TGTGCCACCAGCATGGACAGGGCAAGGTCACCCCTCCACTTT. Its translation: CATSMDRARSPLHF.

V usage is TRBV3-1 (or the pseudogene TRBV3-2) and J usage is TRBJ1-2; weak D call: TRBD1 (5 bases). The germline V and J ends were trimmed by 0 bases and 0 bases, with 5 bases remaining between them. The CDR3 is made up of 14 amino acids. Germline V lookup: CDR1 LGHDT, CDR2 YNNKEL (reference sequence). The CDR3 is CASSQEGANYGYTF. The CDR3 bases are TGTGCCAGCAGCCAAGAAGGGGCTAACTATGGCTACACCTTC.

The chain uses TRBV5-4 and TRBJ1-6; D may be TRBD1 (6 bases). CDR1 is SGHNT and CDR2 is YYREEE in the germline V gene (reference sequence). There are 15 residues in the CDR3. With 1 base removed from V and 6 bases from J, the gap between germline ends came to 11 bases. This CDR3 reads CASSLPRGLNSPLHF. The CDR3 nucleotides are TGTGCCAGCAGCTTGCCCAGGGGACTTAATTCACCCCTCCACTTT.

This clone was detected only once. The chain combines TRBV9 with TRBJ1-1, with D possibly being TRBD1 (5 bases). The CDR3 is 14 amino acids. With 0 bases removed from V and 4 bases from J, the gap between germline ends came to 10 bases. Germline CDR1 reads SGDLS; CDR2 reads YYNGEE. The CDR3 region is CASSVGGLSTEAFF. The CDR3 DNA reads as TGTGCCAGCAGCGTAGGGGGCCTGAGCACTGAAGCTTTCTTT.

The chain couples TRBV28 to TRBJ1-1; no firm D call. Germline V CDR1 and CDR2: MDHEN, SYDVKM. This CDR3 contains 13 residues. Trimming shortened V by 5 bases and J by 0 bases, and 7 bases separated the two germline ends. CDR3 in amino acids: CASSLYMNTEAFF. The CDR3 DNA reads TGTGCCAGCAGTCTTTACATGAACACTGAAGCTTTCTTT.

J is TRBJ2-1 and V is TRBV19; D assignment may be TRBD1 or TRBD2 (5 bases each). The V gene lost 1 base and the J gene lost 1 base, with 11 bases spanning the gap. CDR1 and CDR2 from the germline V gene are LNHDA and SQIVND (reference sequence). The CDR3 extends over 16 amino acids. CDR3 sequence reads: CASSIVTGASYNEQFF. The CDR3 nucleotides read TGTGCCAGTAGTATAGTAACCGGGGCTTCCTACAATGAGCAGTTCTTC.

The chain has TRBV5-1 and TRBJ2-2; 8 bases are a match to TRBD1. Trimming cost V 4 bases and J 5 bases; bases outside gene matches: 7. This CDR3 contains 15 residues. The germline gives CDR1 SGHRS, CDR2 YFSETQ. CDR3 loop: CASSPQGVETGELFF. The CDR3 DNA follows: TGCGCCAGCAGCCCACAGGGGGTGGAGACCGGGGAGCTGTTTTTT.

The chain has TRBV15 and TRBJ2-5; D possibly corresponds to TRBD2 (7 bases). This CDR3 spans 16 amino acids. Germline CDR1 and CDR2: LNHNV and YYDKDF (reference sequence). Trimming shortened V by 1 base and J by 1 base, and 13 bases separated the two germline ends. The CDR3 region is CATSRAWGGPQETQYF. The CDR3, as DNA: TGTGCCACCAGCAGAGCGTGGGGGGGGCCCCAAGAGACCCAGTACTTC. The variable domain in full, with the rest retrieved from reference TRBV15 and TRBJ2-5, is DAMVIQNPRYQVTQFGKPVTLSCSQTLNHNVMYWYQQKSSQAPKLLFHYYDKDFNNEADTPDNFQSRRPNTSFCFLDIRSPGLGDTAMYLCATSRAWGGPQETQYFGPGTRLLVL.

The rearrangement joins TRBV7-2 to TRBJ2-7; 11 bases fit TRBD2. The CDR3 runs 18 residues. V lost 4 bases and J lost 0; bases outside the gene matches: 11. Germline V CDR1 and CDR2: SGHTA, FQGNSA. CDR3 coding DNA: TGTGCCAGCAGCTCGATAGCGGGGGGGTTTTCCGTCTCCTACGAGCAGTACTTC. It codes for CASSSIAGGFSVSYEQYF.

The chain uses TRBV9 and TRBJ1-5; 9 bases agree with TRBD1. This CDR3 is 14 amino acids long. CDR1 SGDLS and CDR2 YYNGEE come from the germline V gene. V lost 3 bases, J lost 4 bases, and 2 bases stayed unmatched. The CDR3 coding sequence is TGTGCCAGCAGCGCGACAGGGGGAAATCAGCCCCAGCATTTT. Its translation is CASSATGGNQPQHF. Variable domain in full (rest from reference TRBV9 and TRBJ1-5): DSGVTQTPKHLITATGQRVTLRCSPRSGDLSVYWYQQSLDQGLQFLIQYYNGEERAKGNILERFSAQQFPDLHSELNLSSLELGDSALYFCASSATGGNQPQHFGDGTRLSIL.

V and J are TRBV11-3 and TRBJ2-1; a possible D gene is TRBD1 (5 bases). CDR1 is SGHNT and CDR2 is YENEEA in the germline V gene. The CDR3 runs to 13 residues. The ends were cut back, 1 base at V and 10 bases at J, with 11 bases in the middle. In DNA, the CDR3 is TGTGCCAGCAGCTTAGTGGGGCACAGGGAGCAGTTCTTC. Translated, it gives CASSLVGHREQFF. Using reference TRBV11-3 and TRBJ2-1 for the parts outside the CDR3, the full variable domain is EAGVVQSPRYKIIEKKQPVAFWCNPISGHNTLYWYLQNLGQGPELLIRYENEEAVDDSQLPKDRFSAERLKGVDSTLKIQPAELGDSAVYLCASSLVGHREQFFGPGTRLTVL.